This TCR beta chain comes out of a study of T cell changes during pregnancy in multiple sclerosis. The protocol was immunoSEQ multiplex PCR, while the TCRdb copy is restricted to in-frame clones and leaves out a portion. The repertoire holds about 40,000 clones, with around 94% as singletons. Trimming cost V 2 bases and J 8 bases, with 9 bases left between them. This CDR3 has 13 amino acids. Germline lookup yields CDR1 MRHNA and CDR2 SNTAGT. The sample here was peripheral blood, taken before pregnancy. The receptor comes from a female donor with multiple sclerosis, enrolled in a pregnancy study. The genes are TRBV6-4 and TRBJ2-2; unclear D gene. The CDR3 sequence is CASSDEVQGELFF. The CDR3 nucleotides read TGTGCCAGCAGTGACGAGGTTCAGGGGGAGCTGTTTTTT.